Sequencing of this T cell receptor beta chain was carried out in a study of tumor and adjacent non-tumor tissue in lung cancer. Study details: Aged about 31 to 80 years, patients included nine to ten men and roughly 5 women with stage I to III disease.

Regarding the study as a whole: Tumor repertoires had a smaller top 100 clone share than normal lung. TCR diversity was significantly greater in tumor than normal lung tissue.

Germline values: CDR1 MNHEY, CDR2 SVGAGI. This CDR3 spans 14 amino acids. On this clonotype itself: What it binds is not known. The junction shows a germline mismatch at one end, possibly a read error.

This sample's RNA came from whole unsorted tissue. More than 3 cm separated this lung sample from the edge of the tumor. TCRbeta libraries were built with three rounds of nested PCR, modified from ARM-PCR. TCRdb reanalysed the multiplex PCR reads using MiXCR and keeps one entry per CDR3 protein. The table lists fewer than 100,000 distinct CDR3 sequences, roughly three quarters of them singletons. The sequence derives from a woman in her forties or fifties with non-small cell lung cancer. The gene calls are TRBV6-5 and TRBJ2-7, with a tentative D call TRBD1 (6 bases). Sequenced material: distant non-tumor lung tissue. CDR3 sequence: CASSHRDISDEQYF. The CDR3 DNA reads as TGTGCTAGCAGCCACCGGGACATATCGGACGAGCAGTACTTC.